This TCR beta chain was recorded in a study of blood T cell repertoires in COVID-19 (dated by TCRdb to about 2020). Some background on the complete study: The collaborator samples originated in the United States, Italy and Spain and spanned the acute and convalescent phases of COVID-19. The material from the prospective study consisted of cDNA or gDNA derived from T cells, B-cell-depleted T cells, or PBMCs. The dataset comprised deeply sampled blood TCRbeta repertoires from subjects exposed to, actively infected with, or recovered from COVID-19. Where available, HLA class I and class II types were taken from metadata supplied by the sample provider and were not determined by assay-based typing. The repertoires were released in a freely available public database intended as a resource for research on the immune response to SARS-CoV-2. The samples were drawn from two sources: the first 160 participants of the ongoing ImmuneRACE study, and 950 to 1,500 subjects contributed by 6 global collaborators. A de-identified subject ID, COVID-19 status, age in years and sex were almost always included in the sample metadata. The study at large found these results: How much clinical and demographic metadata was included differed by source and by participant, and the metadata was provided uncurated.

Note on this clone: Its antigen specificity is not known. Base qualities are not at hand, and no much larger clone is one base apart.

Collaborating institutions collected whole blood in K2EDTA tubes following their own protocols. For TCRbeta analysis, collaborators shipped samples in one of three forms: frozen whole blood, isolated PBMCs, or DNA extracted from either of those sample types. The immunoSEQ Assay, a bias-controlled multiplex PCR, was used to amplify TCRbeta CDR3 regions from genomic DNA. Processing in the source paper ran as follows. Within the assay, amplification of reference gene primers was used to estimate how many nucleated cells each sample contained. To quantify the absolute abundance of each unique TCRbeta CDR3 rearrangement, sequence reads were collapsed and filtered. For each sample, productive Simpson clonality was calculated by taking the square root of Simpson's diversity index across productive rearrangements. TCRdb mirrors the immuneACCESS table, restricted to in-frame sequences. Some clones are absent from its copies; in checked studies, under half trace to an unresolved V gene, and the reason for the others is unknown. The V and J calls and clone size are taken from that table; D and trimming were inferred from the DNA. The sample includes roughly 78,000 clones, with approximately 85% observed a single time. In total, the top ten clones hold approximately 30% of the sample.

The CDR3 starts with the cysteine, ends with the phenylalanine, and has 15 residues. The kept DNA is CDR3 alone, 45 bases in frame from the first base. At the junction V is shortened by 2 bases and J by 3 bases, with 8 bases in between. Based on the germline V gene (reference sequence), the CDR1 and CDR2 sequences are MNHNY and SVGAGI. Sample: peripheral blood. The clonotype was recovered from a man aged 50 to 60 with acute or convalescent COVID-19. The V and J genes are TRBV6-6 and TRBJ1-6, with a weak D call of TRBD1 (6 bases match). This receptor has the CDR3 CASSYRDNYNSPLHF. The DNA reads TGTGCCAGCAGTTACAGGGACAACTATAATTCACCCCTCCACTTT.